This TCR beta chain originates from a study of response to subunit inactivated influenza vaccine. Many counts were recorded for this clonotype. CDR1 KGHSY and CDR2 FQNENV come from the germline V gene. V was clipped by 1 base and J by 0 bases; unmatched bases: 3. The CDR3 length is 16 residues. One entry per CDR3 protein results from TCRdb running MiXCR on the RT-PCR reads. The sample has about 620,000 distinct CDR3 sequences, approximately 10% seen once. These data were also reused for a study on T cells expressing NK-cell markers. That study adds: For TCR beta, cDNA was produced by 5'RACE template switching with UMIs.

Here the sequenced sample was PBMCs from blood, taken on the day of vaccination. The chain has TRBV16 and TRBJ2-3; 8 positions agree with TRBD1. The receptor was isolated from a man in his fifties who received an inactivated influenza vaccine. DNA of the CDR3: TGTGCCAGCAGCCAATTCCAGGGGGCTAGCACAGATACGCAGTATTTT. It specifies CASSQFQGASTDTQYF.